These 9 T cell receptor beta chains came from one sample sequenced in a study of blood T cell repertoires in COVID-19. Measured with immunoSEQ multiplex PCR; TCRdb has only the in-frame clones, and not every one. The data show approximately 290,000 clones, with 70% to 90% seen just once and 0.7% to 0.9% held by the top ten. Sequencing input: peripheral blood. The receptors originated from a human donor with COVID-19, enrolled during active disease. The donor label of this sample is uncertain.

This chain links TRBV19 with TRBJ1-1, with TRBD1 identical over 7 bases. V gave up 6 bases and J gave up 7 bases; unmatched junction bases: 14. Germline-derived CDR1 and CDR2 are LNHDA and SQIVND (reference sequence). The CDR3 runs 15 residues. Here the CDR3 DNA reads TGTGCCAGTAGAGCTTTACGTGGACAGGCAGGTGAAGCTTTCTTT. This gives the protein CASRALRGQAGEAFF. The full variable domain, in which reference TRBV19 and TRBJ1-1 provide the parts outside the CDR3, is DGGITQSPKYLFRKEGQNVTLSCEQNLNHDAMYWYRQDPGQGLRLIYYSQIVNDFQKGDIAEGYSVSREKKESFPLTVTSAQKNPTAFYLCASRALRGQAGEAFFGQGTRLTVV.

The gene calls are TRBV19 and TRBJ2-2, with TRBD2 matching 9 bases. The CDR3 has 15 residues. Germline V lookup: CDR1 LNHDA, CDR2 SQIVND (reference sequence). Losses at the gene ends were 4 bases for V and 4 bases for J; bases not matched to a gene: 4. The CDR3 is CASSRASGITGELFF. As DNA, the CDR3 is TGTGCCAGTAGTAGGGCTAGCGGGATCACCGGGGAGCTGTTTTTT.

This clone was observed a handful of times. The CDR3 nucleotides are TGTGCCAGCGAGGGATCTGCCACTGAAGCTTTCTTT. It specifies CASEGSATEAFF. The chain has TRBV11-2 and TRBJ1-1; D is ambiguous. V was clipped by 8 bases and J by 4 bases, with 11 bases between them. Germline V gene data show CDR1 as SGHAT and CDR2 as FQNNGV. This CDR3 contains 12 residues.

This clone appeared a few times. The chain has TRBV3-1 (or the pseudogene TRBV3-2) and TRBJ1-5, with no clear D. V was cut by 4 bases and J by 3 bases, with 13 bases left in between. This CDR3 has 15 amino acids. CDR1 LGHDT and CDR2 YNNKEL come from the germline V gene (reference sequence). Here the CDR3 reads CASSPGRNFNQPQHF. CDR3 nucleotide sequence: TGTGCCAGCAGCCCTGGCCGCAATTTCAATCAGCCCCAGCATTTT.

The rearrangement uses TRBV19 and TRBJ1-5; D is possibly TRBD1 (6 bases). V gave up 7 bases and J gave up 9 bases, with 19 bases separating them. Germline values: CDR1 LNHDA, CDR2 SQIVND (reference sequence). The CDR3 sequence is 14 residues long. CDR3 coding DNA: TGTGCCAGTATTGGGGGGGACACCTCTTGGCCCCAGCATTTT. Translation gives CASIGGDTSWPQHF.

The chain's CDR3 is CSASRGNWGLTANSYEQYF. DNA of the CDR3: TGCAGTGCTAGTAGGGGGAATTGGGGGTTGACAGCGAATTCCTACGAGCAGTACTTC. The gene calls are TRBV20-1 and TRBJ2-7, with D tentatively TRBD1 (6 bases). The length of the CDR3 is 19 residues. Germline CDR1 is DFQATT and CDR2 is SNEGSKA (reference sequence). V was clipped by 3 bases and J by 1 base, with 28 bases between them.

The chain uses TRBV6-2 or TRBV6-3 and TRBJ2-1, with D perhaps matching TRBD2 (7 bases). With 0 bases removed from V and 1 base from J, the gap between germline ends came to 16 bases. The CDR3 consists of 18 residues. CDR1 is MNHEY and CDR2 is SVGEGT in the germline V gene. The CDR3 DNA sequence: TGTGCCAGCAGTTACTCCGGGGGGCGGGAGTCTTCCTACAATGAGCAGTTCTTC. It codes for CASSYSGGRESSYNEQFF.

The V gene is TRBV28, the J gene TRBJ1-5; TRBD1 might be the D (6 bases). The CDR3 runs 14 residues. V lost 10 bases to trimming and J lost 5 bases, with 18 bases between them. Germline V CDR1 and CDR2: MDHEN, SYDVKM. CDR3: CATQGRSGHQPQHF. CDR3 nucleotides: TGTGCCACCCAGGGGAGATCCGGGCATCAGCCCCAGCATTTT.

The chain couples TRBV14 to TRBJ1-1, with TRBD1 identical over 11 bases. V lost 4 bases to trimming and J lost 5 bases; unmatched junction nucleotides: 9. From germline, CDR1 is SGHDN and CDR2 FVKESK. The CDR3 runs 16 residues. The CDR3, as DNA: TGTGCCAGCAGCCCCGGACAGGGGGCAAGTGGGACTGAAGCTTTCTTT. This gives the protein CASSPGQGASGTEAFF.